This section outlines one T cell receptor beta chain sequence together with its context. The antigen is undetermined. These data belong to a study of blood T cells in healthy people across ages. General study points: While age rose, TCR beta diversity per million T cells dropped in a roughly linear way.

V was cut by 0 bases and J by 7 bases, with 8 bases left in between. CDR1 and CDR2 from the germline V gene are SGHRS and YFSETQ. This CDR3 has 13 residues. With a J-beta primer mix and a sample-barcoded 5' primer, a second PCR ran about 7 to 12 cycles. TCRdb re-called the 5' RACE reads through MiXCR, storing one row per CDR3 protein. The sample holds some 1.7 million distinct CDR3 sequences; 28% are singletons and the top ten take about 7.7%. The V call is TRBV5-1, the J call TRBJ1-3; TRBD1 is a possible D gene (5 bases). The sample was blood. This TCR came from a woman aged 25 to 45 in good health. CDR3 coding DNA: TGCGCCAGCAGCTTGGTAGGGGAGAACACCATATATTTT. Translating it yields CASSLVGENTIYF.